This TCR beta chain was observed in a study of shared clonotypes between healthy human individuals. Replicate PCRs run on sorted subsets employed 200 ng DNA, approximately 30,000 T cell genomes. Generated by immunoSEQ multiplex PCR, the TCRdb table keeps only in-frame clones and is missing some. The sample lists hundreds of thousands of clones; almost 97% were seen once. Overall study results and limits: The study found about 5% of naive CD4 clonotypes shared across several donors.

A remark on this clone: The antigen is not known.

The CDR3 consists of 15 residues. Looked up from germline, CDR1 is MGHDK and CDR2 is SYGVNS. V lost 3 bases, J lost 1 base, and 12 bases lay in between. V usage is TRBV25-1 and J usage is TRBJ1-1; the D is unclear. Sequencing was done on a sample of naive CD4+ T cells sorted from blood. Sample subset: CD45RA+ positively selected. This sequence originates from a woman in her 30s in good health. Here the CDR3 DNA reads TGTGCCAGCAGTGACCCTGCGGCAGGGAACACTGAAGCTTTCTTT. This gives the protein CASSDPAAGNTEAFF.